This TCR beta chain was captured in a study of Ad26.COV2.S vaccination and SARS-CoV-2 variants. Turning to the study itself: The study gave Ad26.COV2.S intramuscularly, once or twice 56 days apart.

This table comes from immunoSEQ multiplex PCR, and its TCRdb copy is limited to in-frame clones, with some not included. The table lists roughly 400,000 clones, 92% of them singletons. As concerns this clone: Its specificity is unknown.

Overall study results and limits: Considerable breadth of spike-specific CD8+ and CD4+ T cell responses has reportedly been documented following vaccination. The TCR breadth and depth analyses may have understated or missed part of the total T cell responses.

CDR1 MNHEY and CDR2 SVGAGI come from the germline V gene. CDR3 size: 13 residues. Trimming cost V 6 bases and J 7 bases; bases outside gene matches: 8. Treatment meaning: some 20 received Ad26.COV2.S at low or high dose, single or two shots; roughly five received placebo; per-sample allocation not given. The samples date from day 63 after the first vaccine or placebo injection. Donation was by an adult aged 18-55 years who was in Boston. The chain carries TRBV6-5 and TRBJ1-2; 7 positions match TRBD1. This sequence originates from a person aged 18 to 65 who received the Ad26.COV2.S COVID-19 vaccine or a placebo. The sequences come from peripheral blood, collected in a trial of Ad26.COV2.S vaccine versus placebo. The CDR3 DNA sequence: TGTGCCAGCAGAGCGACAGGGTGGTTTGGCTACACCTTC. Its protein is CASRATGWFGYTF.